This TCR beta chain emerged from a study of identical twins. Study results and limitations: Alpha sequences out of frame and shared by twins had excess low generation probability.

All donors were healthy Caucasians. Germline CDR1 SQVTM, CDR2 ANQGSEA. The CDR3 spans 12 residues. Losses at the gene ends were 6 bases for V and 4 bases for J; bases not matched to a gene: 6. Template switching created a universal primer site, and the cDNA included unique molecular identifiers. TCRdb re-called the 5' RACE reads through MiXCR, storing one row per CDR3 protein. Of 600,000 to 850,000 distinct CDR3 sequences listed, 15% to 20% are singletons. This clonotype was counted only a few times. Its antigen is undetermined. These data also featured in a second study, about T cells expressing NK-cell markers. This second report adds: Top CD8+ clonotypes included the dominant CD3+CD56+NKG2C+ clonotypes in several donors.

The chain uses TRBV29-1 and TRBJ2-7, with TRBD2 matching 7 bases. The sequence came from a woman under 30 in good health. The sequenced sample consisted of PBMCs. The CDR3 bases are TGCAGCGTCCTCGGGGGGAGGTACGAGCAGTACTTC. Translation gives CSVLGGRYEQYF.